The 31 T cell receptor beta chains presented below share a single source sample, sequenced in a study of blood T cell repertoires in COVID-19. The data were produced by immunoSEQ multiplex PCR, yet TCRdb's version contains in-frame clones alone and is incomplete. Of 200,000 to 300,000 clones in the sample, 70% to 90% were seen once. Material for sequencing was PBMCs or T cells enriched from blood (not recorded which). The receptors shown here come from a woman in her thirties or forties with acute COVID-19.

The J gene is TRBJ1-1, the V gene TRBV4-2; a weak D match, TRBD1 (5 bases). The length of the CDR3 is 15 residues. CDR1 LGHNA and CDR2 YNFKEQ come from the germline V gene. Trimming removed 2 bases at V and 6 bases at J, with 16 bases between. The CDR3 region has the DNA TGTGCCAGCAGCCAAACTGGGCAGGGAAACCCTGAAGCTTTCTTT. Encoded protein: CASSQTGQGNPEAFF.

This chain joins TRBV18 and TRBJ2-2, with 16 bases fitting TRBD2. The germline V gene has CDR1 KGHSH and CDR2 LQKENI. CDR3 length equals 19 residues. The V and J ends lost 0 bases and 3 bases, in that order; junction bases with no gene match: 4. CDR3 coding DNA: TGTGCCAGCTCACCACCGGGACTAGCGGGAGGGAGAGACACCGGGGAGCTGTTTTTT. As protein: CASSPPGLAGGRDTGELFF.

The chain couples TRBV27 to TRBJ1-2, with a weak D call TRBD1 (5 bases). The CDR3 extends over 12 amino acids. The V end lost 4 bases, the J end lost 10 bases, and 13 bases lay between the germline ends. Germline loops: CDR1 MNHEY, CDR2 SMNVEV (reference sequence). CDR3 amino acids: CASSSSGGLYTF. CDR3 sequence (DNA): TGTGCCAGCAGTTCCTCGGGGGGACTCTACACCTTC.

This clone appeared once. The chain couples TRBV29-1 to TRBJ1-2; 9 bases agree with TRBD1. CDR1 is SQVTM and CDR2 is ANQGSEA in the germline V gene. J was trimmed by 8 bases and V by 4 bases; bases with no gene match: 2. This CDR3 comprises 11 residues. CDR3 residues: CSVGQGGGYTF. DNA of the CDR3: TGCAGCGTTGGACAGGGGGGAGGCTACACCTTC.

The rearrangement uses TRBV18 and TRBJ2-5; tentatively, D is TRBD1 (6 bases). The CDR3 covers 15 residues. Per the germline V gene, CDR1 is KGHSH and CDR2 is LQKENI. V was trimmed by 2 bases and J by 2 bases, leaving 12 bases between them. DNA for the CDR3: TGTGCCAGCTCACCAGCCAGGGGTCCGCAAGAGACCCAGTACTTC. This encodes CASSPARGPQETQYF.

The V gene is TRBV6-4, the J gene TRBJ1-4; TRBD1 is a possible D gene (5 bases). CDR3 length equals 14 residues. Germline V gene sequence: CDR1 MRHNA, CDR2 SNTAGT. The V end was cut by 9 bases, the J end by 6 bases, with 17 bases between. CDR3 sequence reads: CASDPGRDYEKLFF. CDR3 bases: TGTGCCAGTGATCCGGGACGGGACTATGAAAAACTGTTTTTT.

The gene calls are TRBV7-9 and TRBJ1-5; D unclear. V lost 2 bases to trimming and J lost 9 bases, with 8 bases between them. CDR3 length: 12 residues. The germline V gene has CDR1 SEHNR and CDR2 FQNEAQ (reference sequence). In DNA, the CDR3 is TGTGCCAGCAGCTTAATATTCGGGCCCCAGCATTTT. Its translation: CASSLIFGPQHF.

V is TRBV19 and J is TRBJ1-3; D is unresolved. From germline, CDR1 is LNHDA and CDR2 SQIVND (reference sequence). This CDR3 is 15 amino acids long. V lost 5 bases and J 0 bases, leaving 11 bases between the germline ends. The CDR3 sequence is CASSLNRNSGNTIYF. The CDR3 nucleotides read TGTGCCAGTAGTTTGAACAGAAACTCTGGAAACACCATATATTTT.

This clone was counted many times. CDR3 protein: CASSLSSGSSYNEQFF. The CDR3 DNA reads TGTGCCAGCAGCTTATCAAGCGGGAGCTCCTACAATGAGCAGTTCTTC. The chain carries TRBV7-9 and TRBJ2-1; 8 bases line up with TRBD2. The CDR3 length is 16 residues. The junction had 3 bases not matched to a gene; V was cut back by 2 bases and J by 0 bases. CDR1 SEHNR and CDR2 FQNEAQ come from the germline V gene (reference sequence).

This clone was recorded once. The chain combines TRBV2 with TRBJ2-7; D might be TRBD2 (6 bases). V was cut by 8 bases and J by 10 bases, with 21 bases left in between. The CDR3 consists of 13 residues. CDR1 is SNHLY, CDR2 FYNNEI, per germline. The CDR3 is CASGRDAIGEQYF. The CDR3, as DNA: TGTGCCAGCGGGCGGGATGCGATAGGCGAACAGTACTTC.

The rearrangement uses TRBV10-2 and TRBJ2-7, with 11 nucleotides matching TRBD2. The V segment lost 0 bases and the J segment 4 bases; nucleotides outside the gene matches: 8. From germline, CDR1 is WSHSY and CDR2 SAAADI. This CDR3 spans 17 amino acids. The CDR3 region is CASSESGTSGGLYEQYF. The CDR3 DNA follows: TGCGCCAGCAGTGAGTCGGGAACTAGCGGGGGACTTTACGAGCAGTACTTC.

This clone was found once. This CDR3 reads CASSARTSGGSRPGELFF. The CDR3 nucleotides are TGTGCCAGCAGCGCCAGGACTAGCGGGGGGTCGAGACCCGGGGAGCTGTTTTTT. The genes are TRBV9 and TRBJ2-2, with 14 bases that match TRBD2. The CDR3 length is 18 residues. The germline CDR1 and CDR2 sequences are SGDLS and YYNGEE. The V gene end was trimmed by 3 bases and the J gene end by 6 bases; junction bases not matched to a gene: 10.

The chain employs TRBV10-3 and TRBJ2-5; no firm D call. The CDR3 consists of 14 residues. The ends were cut back, 3 bases at V and 5 bases at J, with 13 bases in the middle. CDR1 and CDR2 (germline): ENHRY, SYGVKD. The CDR3 spells CAISDGGGGETQYF. CDR3 DNA: TGTGCCATCAGTGATGGCGGCGGTGGGGAGACCCAGTACTTC.

The chain recombines TRBV3-1 (or the pseudogene TRBV3-2) with TRBJ2-2; the match to TRBD1 covers 8 bases. The V and J ends lost 3 bases and 4 bases, in that order; junction bases with no gene match: 4. Germline V gene sequence: CDR1 LGHDT, CDR2 YNNKEL (reference sequence). This CDR3 contains 15 residues. The CDR3 coding sequence is TGTGCCAGCAGCCAGCTACAGGGGGGCACCGGGGAGCTGTTTTTT. It translates to CASSQLQGGTGELFF.

This clone has more than one count but fewer than ten. The chain links TRBV4-3 to TRBJ2-2; TRBD2 matches 8 bases. J gave up 6 bases and V 1 base, and 16 bases lay outside the gene matches. The CDR3 loop spans 19 amino acids. Germline CDR1 LGHNA, CDR2 YSLEER. DNA for the CDR3: TGCGCCAGCAGCCAAGCCGGGGAATCCGGAGCGGGAGCCCCCGGGGAGCTGTTTTTT. It encodes CASSQAGESGAGAPGELFF.

The gene calls are TRBV3-1 (or the pseudogene TRBV3-2) and TRBJ1-3; D remains ambiguous. The CDR3 has 15 amino acids. CDR1 is LGHDT, CDR2 YNNKEL, per germline (reference sequence). Trimming stripped 1 base from V and 0 bases from J, with 7 bases between. The CDR3: CASSQVADSGNTIYF. CDR3 DNA sequence: TGTGCCAGCAGCCAAGTGGCAGACTCTGGAAACACCATATATTTT.

The chain uses TRBV10-3 and TRBJ2-5; possible D gene TRBD1, 6 bases. The V gene's germline CDR1 is ENHRY and CDR2 SYGVKD. The CDR3 loop spans 13 amino acids. V lost 5 bases and J lost 4, with 11 bases in between. CDR3 in DNA: TGTGCCATCAGTACAGGGATGGGAGAGACCCAGTACTTC. It encodes CAISTGMGETQYF.

V and J are TRBV11-2 and TRBJ2-1; D is perhaps TRBD2 (5 bases). This CDR3 has 12 residues. V lost 5 bases and J lost 6, with 8 bases in between. Germline CDR1 and CDR2: SGHAT and FQNNGV. The CDR3 is CASSRTSNEQFF. In nucleotides, the CDR3 is TGTGCCAGCAGCCGGACTTCCAATGAGCAGTTCTTC.

The rearrangement uses TRBV3-1 (or the pseudogene TRBV3-2) and TRBJ1-1, with D possibly being TRBD1 (5 bases). Trimming removed 1 base at V and 2 bases at J, with 11 bases between. The CDR3 loop spans 15 amino acids. Germline CDR1 and CDR2: LGHDT and YNNKEL (reference sequence). CDR3 in amino acids: CASSQVAGINTEAFF. DNA of the CDR3: TGTGCCAGCAGCCAAGTGGCAGGGATCAACACTGAAGCTTTCTTT.

The chain links TRBV9 to TRBJ1-3; TRBD1 is a possible D gene (5 bases). This CDR3 is built from 16 residues. Trimming shortened V by 3 bases and J by 4 bases, and 17 bases separated the two germline ends. Germline V gene lookup returns CDR1 SGDLS and CDR2 YYNGEE. The CDR3 region is CASSAGGVFGGNTIYF. DNA for the CDR3: TGTGCCAGCAGCGCCGGGGGGGTGTTTGGCGGAAACACCATATATTTT.

The chain joins TRBV30 to TRBJ1-1; the D gene is possibly TRBD1 (5 bases). Germline lookup yields CDR1 GTSNPN and CDR2 SVGIG (reference sequence). The V gene lost 2 bases and the J gene lost 4 bases, with 11 bases spanning the gap. The CDR3 has 13 residues. CDR3 loop: CAWSIGAGTEAFF. The CDR3 coding sequence is TGTGCCTGGAGTATAGGGGCAGGCACTGAAGCTTTCTTT.

The chain has TRBV24-1 and TRBJ2-1, with TRBD2 identical over 7 bases. The V and J ends lost 9 bases and 3 bases, in that order; junction bases with no gene match: 4. Germline V gives CDR1 KGHDR, CDR2 SFDVKD. The CDR3 loop spans 13 amino acids. The CDR3 spells CATEGTNYNEQFF. The CDR3 nucleotides read TGTGCCACCGAAGGGACTAACTACAATGAGCAGTTCTTC.

The chain couples TRBV10-2 to TRBJ1-2; D gene ambiguous. The V end was cut by 4 bases, the J end by 4 bases, with 10 bases between. In germline, CDR1 is WSHSY, CDR2 SAAADI. This CDR3 is 13 amino acids long. CDR3 DNA sequence: TGCGCCAGCAGTGTTGTATCTACCTATGGCTACACCTTC. As protein: CASSVVSTYGYTF.

This clone was detected only once. The chain combines TRBV6-6 with TRBJ1-1, with a possible D match to TRBD1 (6 bases). Trimming left V 4 bases short and J 7 bases short, with 22 bases between. The V gene's germline CDR1 is MNHNY and CDR2 SVGAGI (reference sequence). CDR3 length: 16 residues. CDR3 amino acids: CASSSYTGTRGGEAFF. CDR3 DNA sequence: TGTGCCAGCAGTTCTTATACCGGGACAAGGGGGGGTGAAGCTTTCTTT.

The chain recombines TRBV5-6 with TRBJ2-7; 10 positions match TRBD1. The length of the CDR3 is 15 residues. V lost 0 bases and J lost 2; bases outside the gene matches: 2. Germline CDR1 reads SGHDT; CDR2 reads YYEEEE. The CDR3 DNA is TGTGCCAGCAGCTTGGCAGGACAGGGGGCCTACGAGCAGTACGTC. This encodes CASSLAGQGAYEQYV.

The chain carries TRBV7-9 and TRBJ1-2, with 11 bases lining up with TRBD1. The V and J ends lost 1 base and 4 bases, in that order; junction bases with no gene match: 2. CDR3 length equals 15 residues. Germline V lookup: CDR1 SEHNR, CDR2 FQNEAQ (reference sequence). CDR3 nucleotide sequence: TGTGCCAGCAGCTTAGGGGACAGGGGGATCTATGGCTACACCTTC. Protein product: CASSLGDRGIYGYTF.

The chain carries TRBV7-8 and TRBJ2-6; 8 bases are a match to TRBD1. Per the germline V gene, CDR1 is SGHVS and CDR2 is FQNEAQ. V gave up 6 bases and J gave up 0 bases; unmatched junction bases: 7. The CDR3 covers 17 residues. The CDR3, as DNA: TGTGCCAGCAGGAGGGACAGGTGGACCTCTGGGGCCAACGTCCTGACTTTC. Translation: CASRRDRWTSGANVLTF.

The V gene is TRBV19, the J gene TRBJ1-2; D gene unclear. Trimming took off 5 bases at V and 4 bases at J, with 14 bases between the two ends. This CDR3 has 14 amino acids. Germline V gene sequence: CDR1 LNHDA, CDR2 SQIVND (reference sequence). Written as DNA, the CDR3 is TGTGCCAGTAGTCGCGTGTACGGGAGCTATGGCTACACCTTC. Amino acids: CASSRVYGSYGYTF.

The chain carries TRBV7-9 and TRBJ2-3; D ambiguous. The CDR3 consists of 13 residues. V was trimmed by 6 bases and J by 6 bases, leaving 13 bases between them. Germline V gene lookup returns CDR1 SEHNR and CDR2 FQNEAQ (reference sequence). The CDR3 is CASRLRGGDTQYF. CDR3 coding DNA: TGTGCCAGCAGACTTAGAGGTGGGGATACGCAGTATTTT.

The chain recombines TRBV7-2 with TRBJ2-7; TRBD2 matches at 10 bases. The CDR3 length is 15 residues. CDR1 is SGHTA and CDR2 is FQGNSA in the germline V gene. The V segment lost 1 base and the J segment 4 bases; nucleotides outside the gene matches: 4. The CDR3 here is CASSLGTSGWYEQYF. Written as DNA, the CDR3 is TGTGCCAGCAGCTTAGGGACTAGCGGCTGGTACGAGCAGTACTTC.

The rearrangement joins TRBV5-1 to TRBJ2-3; TRBD2 matches 13 bases. After removal of 0 bases from V and 5 bases from J, the junction contained 6 bases not matched to a gene. This CDR3 contains 17 residues. CDR1 and CDR2 (germline): SGHRS, YFSETQ. For the CDR3, the DNA is TGCGCCAGCAGCTTGGTGGGACTAGCGGGAAAGGGAGATACGCAGTATTTT. Protein sequence: CASSLVGLAGKGDTQYF.